Ten or more counts support the clone carrying this T cell receptor (beta chain). As yet, its antigen is unknown. Stated time point: newly diagnosed GD, antithyroid drugs for less than 3 months. The authors made the TCR library using RNA they extracted from PBMCs. This entry is derived from a study of regulatory T cells in long-lasting Graves disease. The CDR3 length is 14 residues. V was trimmed by 1 base and J by 1 base, leaving 8 bases between them. Looked up from germline, CDR1 is GTSNPN and CDR2 is SVGIG (reference sequence). In building TCR beta libraries, iRepertoire HTBI primers were used together with Arm-PCR of CDR3 regions. One entry per CDR3 protein, called by TCRdb with MiXCR from the multiplex PCR reads. The repertoire holds some 400,000 distinct CDR3 sequences, about 15% seen once, with approximately 16% in the top ten. Findings and limits, study-wide: Among persistent patients, a larger number of public clonotypes were shared (about 3,000) than among newly diagnosed patients (about 970). TRBV28, TRBJ1-2 and TRBJ2-5 were favored in persistent disease.

These data were also filed under a second study, of T cells in Graves' hyperthyroidism and ophthalmopathy.

Sequenced material: peripheral blood mononuclear cells (PBMCs), taken at new diagnosis, from a patient treated with antithyroid drugs. The TCR originated in a woman aged 30 to 39 with Graves disease. This chain joins TRBV30 and TRBJ1-5; D uncertain. CDR3 protein: CAWSGAVSNQPQHF. For the CDR3, the DNA is TGTGCCTGGAGTGGGGCAGTAAGCAATCAGCCCCAGCATTTT.